This TCR beta chain was identified in a study of cytotoxic CD8 clonotypes in ibrutinib-treated CLL. Study in general: There were about 12 relapsed/refractory patients and some 15 treatment-naive patients, and under 18 were IGHV unmutated.

The assay was immunoSEQ multiplex PCR, and TCRdb's table has in-frame clones only and misses some. The sample holds 50,000 to 65,000 clones, approximately 54% seen once. Trimming shortened V by 4 bases and J by 4 bases, and 12 bases separated the two germline ends. The germline V gene has CDR1 LNHDA and CDR2 SQIVND (reference sequence). This CDR3 has 14 residues. The sequence was collected from a human donor with chronic lymphocytic leukemia. The rearrangement joins TRBV19 to TRBJ2-3; no definite D call. The sample here was PBMCs, taken after 12 months of ibrutinib treatment. This CDR3 is CASSTNTAPDTQYF. CDR3 DNA: TGTGCCAGTAGTACCAATACGGCCCCAGATACGCAGTATTTT.